These 32 T cell receptor beta chains share one sample of origin, sequenced in a study of blood T cell repertoires in COVID-19. Using immunoSEQ multiplex PCR, the repertoire was profiled, and TCRdb retains in-frame clones only, with some absent. The sample carries around 60,000 clones, around 91% recorded once. Sequencing was carried out using peripheral blood. The receptors were gathered from a man between 60 and 75 years old with active COVID-19.

V gene TRBV14 combines with J gene TRBJ2-7; D call uncertain. The germline CDR1 and CDR2 sequences are SGHDN and FVKESK. The CDR3 consists of 16 residues. With 2 bases removed from V and 6 bases from J, the gap between germline ends came to 20 bases. CDR3 amino acids: CASSQLWLTSPLEQYF. For the CDR3, the DNA is TGTGCCAGCAGCCAATTGTGGCTCACCTCCCCGCTCGAGCAGTACTTC.

J is TRBJ2-2 and V is TRBV24-1; 7 bases fit TRBD2. The V and J ends lost 3 bases and 4 bases, in that order; junction bases with no gene match: 10. The CDR3 totals 17 residues. Germline V gene data show CDR1 as KGHDR and CDR2 as SFDVKD. The CDR3 region has the DNA TGTGCCACCAGTGATGCGCCCCCGCGGGGGTTCACCGGGGAGCTGTTTTTT. It codes for CATSDAPPRGFTGELFF.

The V gene is TRBV6-4, the J gene TRBJ2-3; the D gene is possibly TRBD2 (6 bases). Trimming cost V 5 bases and J 3 bases, with 12 bases left between them. The germline V gene has CDR1 MRHNA and CDR2 SNTAGT. CDR3 size: 14 residues. This chain's CDR3 is CASSRTAGTDTQYF. Written as DNA, the CDR3 is TGTGCCAGCAGTAGGACTGCGGGGACAGATACGCAGTATTTT.

The V call is TRBV28, the J call TRBJ1-3, with D perhaps matching TRBD1 (5 bases). V was clipped by 7 bases and J by 5 bases, with 9 bases between them. CDR3 length: 12 amino acids. Germline CDR1 MDHEN, CDR2 SYDVKM. The CDR3 coding sequence is TGTGCCAGCACGGGGGGAAGAAACACCATATATTTT. This gives the protein CASTGGRNTIYF. Looking up the rest from reference TRBV28 and TRBJ1-3 gives the full variable domain: DVKVTQSSRYLVKRTGEKVFLECVQDMDHENMFWYRQDPGLGLRLIYFSYDVKMKEKGDIPEGYSVSREKKERFSLILESASTNQTSMYLCASTGGRNTIYFGEGSWLTVV.

In this sample, this clone turned up once. The rearrangement joins TRBV6-5 to TRBJ1-5, with TRBD1 matching over 7 bases. V was clipped by 0 bases and J by 1 base; unmatched bases: 0. Germline loops: CDR1 MNHEY, CDR2 SVGAGI. The CDR3 consists of 15 residues. The CDR3 nucleotides are TGTGCCAGCAGTTACTCGGGACAGAGCAATCAGCCCCAGCATTTT. This gives the protein CASSYSGQSNQPQHF.

This chain links TRBV7-2 with TRBJ1-5; D remains unclear. The CDR3 runs 16 residues. V lost 5 bases and J lost 0, with 14 bases in between. Germline values: CDR1 SGHTA, CDR2 FQGNSA. The CDR3 DNA sequence: TGTGCCAGCAGCGCACGACATCAGAGTAGCAATCAGCCCCAGCATTTT. It specifies CASSARHQSSNQPQHF. Looking up the rest from reference TRBV7-2 and TRBJ1-5 gives the full variable domain: GAGVSQSPSNKVTEKGKDVELRCDPISGHTALYWYRQSLGQGLEFLIYFQGNSAPDKSGLPSDRFSAERTGGSVSTLTIQRTQQEDSAVYLCASSARHQSSNQPQHFGDGTRLSIL.

This rearrangement joins TRBV13 to TRBJ2-2; perhaps TRBD1 as D (6 bases). Germline V gene sequence: CDR1 PRHDT, CDR2 FYEKMQ (reference sequence). V gave up 5 bases and J gave up 1 base, with 17 bases separating them. This CDR3 has 17 amino acids. CDR3 protein: CASSPPWGQGNTGELFF. Written as DNA, the CDR3 is TGTGCCAGCAGCCCCCCTTGGGGGCAGGGGAACACCGGGGAGCTGTTTTTT.

V and J are TRBV3-1 (or the pseudogene TRBV3-2) and TRBJ1-2, with 9 bases identical to TRBD1. After removal of 6 bases from V and 3 bases from J, the junction contained 2 bases not matched to a gene. This CDR3 has 13 residues. The germline gives CDR1 LGHDT, CDR2 YNNKEL (reference sequence). CDR3 nucleotides: TGTGCCAGCAGGGGGACAGGGTACTATGGCTACACCTTC. Translation gives CASRGTGYYGYTF.

The chain links TRBV2 to TRBJ1-5, with D perhaps matching TRBD1 (6 bases). V dropped 6 bases and J dropped 5 bases, with 14 bases sitting between them. CDR3 length: 14 amino acids. CDR1 SNHLY and CDR2 FYNNEI come from the germline V gene. CDR3 coding DNA: TGTGCCAGCAGGGACAGTTGGAGTGATCAGCCCCAGCATTTT. Translating it yields CASRDSWSDQPQHF.

The table lists this clone with a few counts. V usage is TRBV18 and J usage is TRBJ2-7; possible D gene TRBD2, 6 bases. V gave up 3 bases and J gave up 2 bases, with 11 bases separating them. Germline loops: CDR1 KGHSH, CDR2 LQKENI. This CDR3 contains 14 residues. As DNA, the CDR3 is TGTGCCAGCTCACCCCCGGGACTGCCCTACGAGCAGTACTTC. Amino acids: CASSPPGLPYEQYF.

V usage is TRBV5-6 and J usage is TRBJ2-3; 7 bases are shared with TRBD1. The CDR3 is 15 amino acids. The junction had 4 bases not matched to a gene; V was cut back by 1 base and J by 2 bases. Germline CDR1 is SGHDT and CDR2 is YYEEEE. As DNA, the CDR3 is TGTGCCAGCAGCTTGAGGACAGGTACCACAGATACGCAGTATTTT. This encodes CASSLRTGTTDTQYF.

The CDR3 reads CASRVQGNQPQHF. For the CDR3, the DNA is TGTGCCAGCAGGGTACAGGGAAATCAGCCCCAGCATTTT. This chain links TRBV6-5 with TRBJ1-5; tentative D call: TRBD1 (6 bases). Trimming removed 6 bases at V and 4 bases at J, with 10 bases between. Germline V gene sequence: CDR1 MNHEY, CDR2 SVGAGI. The CDR3 consists of 13 residues.

This clone has just a few counts. The chain recombines TRBV4-3 with TRBJ2-5; the D gene is possibly TRBD1 (5 bases). This CDR3 has 14 residues. Trimming left V 2 bases short and J 1 base short, with 8 bases between. From germline, CDR1 is LGHNA and CDR2 YSLEER. The CDR3 bases are TGCGCCAGCAGCCAATTTCAGGGCCAAGAGACCCAGTACTTC. Its translation is CASSQFQGQETQYF.

The chain couples TRBV30 to TRBJ2-4; D may be TRBD2 (5 bases). Looked up from germline, CDR1 is GTSNPN and CDR2 is SVGIG (reference sequence). The CDR3 loop spans 12 amino acids. V was clipped by 7 bases and J by 0 bases, with 7 bases between them. This CDR3 reads CAFGLAKNIQYF. The CDR3 DNA sequence: TGTGCCTTCGGACTAGCCAAAAACATTCAGTACTTC. Filled out from reference TRBV30 and TRBJ2-4, the complete variable domain reads SQTIHQWPATLVQPVGSPLSLECTVEGTSNPNLYWYRQAAGRGLQLLFYSVGIGQISSEVPQNLSASRPQDRQFILSSKKLLLSDSGFYLCAFGLAKNIQYFGAGTRLSVL.

This clone was seen only a few times. The J gene is TRBJ1-5, the V gene TRBV19, with 8 bases identical to TRBD1. With V trimmed by 7 bases and J by 10 bases, 9 bases remained unmatched. Germline values: CDR1 LNHDA, CDR2 SQIVND (reference sequence). This CDR3 is 13 amino acids long. DNA of the CDR3: TGTGCCAGTAAAAAGGACAGGGTAAATCCCCAGCATTTT. Amino acids: CASKKDRVNPQHF.

The chain is built from TRBV4-1 and TRBJ2-5, with unresolved D. Germline CDR1 MGHRA, CDR2 YSYEKL. The CDR3 sequence is 16 residues long. Trimming took 1 base from V and 7 from J, leaving 19 bases between them. The CDR3 DNA reads TGCGCCAGCAGCCAAGGAGTAGTGTCAGGAATTGGGACCCAGTACTTC. Protein sequence: CASSQGVVSGIGTQYF.

This clone occurred a few times. The chain couples TRBV5-6 to TRBJ1-3; weak D call: TRBD1 (6 bases). V was cut by 1 base and J by 1 base, with 18 bases left in between. The CDR3 runs 18 residues. The V gene's germline CDR1 is SGHDT and CDR2 YYEEEE. This chain's CDR3 is CASSLFGQSLSSGNTIYF. CDR3 coding DNA: TGTGCCAGCAGCTTGTTCGGACAGAGTCTTTCTTCTGGAAACACCATATATTTT.

The gene calls are TRBV18 and TRBJ2-7, with 9 bases aligning to TRBD1. The CDR3 runs 14 residues. Germline-derived CDR1 and CDR2 are KGHSH and LQKENI. V gave up 6 bases and J gave up 4 bases; unmatched junction bases: 7. As DNA, the CDR3 is TGTGCCAGCTCGGAAATTGGACAGGGGTACGAGCAGTACTTC. It translates to CASSEIGQGYEQYF.

V is TRBV5-1 and J is TRBJ2-5; D not certain. Germline loops: CDR1 SGHRS, CDR2 YFSETQ. CDR3 length: 14 amino acids. V was cut by 2 bases and J by 2 bases, with 10 bases left in between. CDR3 bases: TGCGCCAGCAGCTTTGCGGTACCTCAAGAGACCCAGTACTTC. Translation: CASSFAVPQETQYF.

This clone was detected a few times. The CDR3 DNA reads TGTGCCAGCAGTCGAACGACAGGGGGCGGCTCACCCCTCCACTTT. Translated: CASSRTTGGGSPLHF. The chain recombines TRBV28 with TRBJ1-6; 10 positions agree with TRBD1. V dropped 5 bases and J dropped 10; count of bases not matched to a gene: 8. CDR1 and CDR2 from the germline V gene are MDHEN and SYDVKM. CDR3 length equals 15 residues.

The chain employs TRBV2 and TRBJ2-7, with no clear D. Germline-derived CDR1 and CDR2 are SNHLY and FYNNEI. Trimming took 1 base from V and 0 from J, leaving 10 bases between them. This CDR3 has 15 residues. The CDR3 region is CASSEGALSSYEQYF. The CDR3 DNA sequence: TGTGCCAGCAGTGAAGGGGCTCTGAGCTCCTACGAGCAGTACTTC.

The chain combines TRBV28 with TRBJ2-5, with a tentative D call TRBD1 (6 bases). The CDR3 is 16 amino acids. Between the trimmed V and J ends, which lost 4 bases and 4 bases, there was a span of 19 bases. Germline V gene lookup returns CDR1 MDHEN and CDR2 SYDVKM. CDR3: CASSSEIQGRGETQYF. DNA for the CDR3: TGTGCCAGCAGTTCGGAGATACAGGGAAGGGGAGAGACCCAGTACTTC.

In this sample, this clone turned up a few times. The rearrangement links TRBV10-3 to TRBJ1-5, with a tentative D call TRBD1 (6 bases). The CDR3 spans 13 residues. The germline V gene encodes CDR1 ENHRY and CDR2 SYGVKD. Trimming left V 3 bases short and J 5 bases short, with 8 bases between. For the CDR3, the DNA is TGTGCCATCAGTGACAGGGGAGATCAGCCCCAGCATTTT. It codes for CAISDRGDQPQHF.

CDR3 sequence (DNA): TGTGCCAGCAGCCCTCTAGGGGGTTCTGGAAACACCATATATTTT. Protein: CASSPLGGSGNTIYF. The genes are TRBV9 and TRBJ1-3; weak D call: TRBD1 (6 bases). Trimming took 4 bases from V and 1 from J, leaving 12 bases between them. The germline gives CDR1 SGDLS, CDR2 YYNGEE. This CDR3 is built from 15 residues.

V usage is TRBV30 and J usage is TRBJ2-3, with 8 bases identical to TRBD2. The CDR3 extends over 14 amino acids. Germline V gene data show CDR1 as GTSNPN and CDR2 as SVGIG (reference sequence). V trimming: 3 bases; J trimming: 3 bases; junction bases outside the gene matches: 5. Here the CDR3 reads CAWSLGLATDTQYF. The DNA of the CDR3 is TGTGCCTGGAGCCTTGGACTAGCAACAGATACGCAGTATTTT.

The chain combines TRBV7-2 with TRBJ2-5; 7 bases line up with TRBD1. The CDR3 has 15 amino acids. V lost 1 base and J lost 2; bases outside the gene matches: 4. Germline CDR1 and CDR2: SGHTA and FQGNSA. The CDR3 DNA follows: TGTGCCAGCAGCTTAGTTGACAGGGCTCAAGAGACCCAGTACTTC. Translated, it gives CASSLVDRAQETQYF.

The DNA for the CDR3 is TGTGCCAGCAGTTCAGGCCCCCAGGAACCCCTCCACTTT. This sequence encodes CASSSGPQEPLHF. J is TRBJ1-6 and V is TRBV11-3, with unresolved D. The V and J ends lost 6 bases and 12 bases respectively, with 15 bases between them. Germline V CDR1 and CDR2: SGHNT, YENEEA. CDR3 length equals 13 residues.

This clone is labeled medium-sized. The gene calls are TRBV30 and TRBJ1-5; 7 bases line up with TRBD1. V was clipped by 3 bases and J by 0 bases; unmatched bases: 2. The CDR3 is 14 amino acids. Germline values: CDR1 GTSNPN, CDR2 SVGIG (reference sequence). CDR3 protein: CAWRGQTSNQPQHF. The DNA of the CDR3 is TGTGCCTGGAGGGGACAGACTAGCAATCAGCCCCAGCATTTT.

The rearrangement uses TRBV4-3 and TRBJ2-1; D perhaps matches TRBD1 (5 bases). Trimming took 1 base from V and 3 from J, leaving 7 bases between them. The length of the CDR3 is 14 residues. Germline values: CDR1 LGHNA, CDR2 YSLEER. CDR3 sequence (DNA): TGCGCCAGCAGCCAAGCTAGGGGCTACAATGAGCAGTTCTTC. Translated: CASSQARGYNEQFF.

V usage is TRBV30 and J usage is TRBJ1-1; weak D call: TRBD1 (5 bases). Per the germline V gene, CDR1 is GTSNPN and CDR2 is SVGIG (reference sequence). The CDR3 consists of 15 residues. The V end lost 0 bases, the J end lost 4 bases, and 15 bases lay between the germline ends. The CDR3 DNA sequence: TGTGCCTGGAGTGTATTGTTGGGGCTGGGCACTGAAGCTTTCTTT. It is translated as CAWSVLLGLGTEAFF.

This clone showed up just a few times. The V gene is TRBV10-1, the J gene TRBJ2-5; possible D gene TRBD2, 7 bases. This CDR3 has 15 amino acids. Germline CDR1 and CDR2: WNHNN and SYGVQD (reference sequence). The V gene lost 3 bases and the J gene lost 1 base, with 12 bases spanning the gap. CDR3 nucleotides: TGCGCCAGCAGTGACGGGGGAGGGGGCCAAGAGACCCAGTACTTC. Its translation is CASSDGGGGQETQYF.

The V and J genes are TRBV6-6 and TRBJ2-1, with TRBD2 matching 13 bases. V lost 0 bases to trimming and J lost 8 bases; unmatched junction nucleotides: 4. CDR1 is MNHNY, CDR2 SVGAGI, per germline (reference sequence). This CDR3 spans 16 amino acids. The CDR3 protein is CASSYSLLAGGDEQFF. CDR3 DNA sequence: TGTGCCAGCAGTTACTCGCTACTAGCGGGAGGGGATGAGCAGTTCTTC.